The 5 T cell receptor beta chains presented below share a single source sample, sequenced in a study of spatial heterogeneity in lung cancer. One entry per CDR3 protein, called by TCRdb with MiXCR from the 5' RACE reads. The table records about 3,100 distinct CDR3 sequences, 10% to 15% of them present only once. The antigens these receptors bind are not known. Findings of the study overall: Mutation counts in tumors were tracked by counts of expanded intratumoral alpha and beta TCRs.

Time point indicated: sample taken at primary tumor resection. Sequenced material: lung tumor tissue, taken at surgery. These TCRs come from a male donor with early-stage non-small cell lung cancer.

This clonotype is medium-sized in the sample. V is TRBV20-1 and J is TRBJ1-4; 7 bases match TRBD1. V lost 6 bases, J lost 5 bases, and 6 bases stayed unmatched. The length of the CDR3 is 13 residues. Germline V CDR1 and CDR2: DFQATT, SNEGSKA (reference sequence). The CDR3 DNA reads TGCAGTGCGAGACAGGGAAGGAATGAAAAACTGTTTTTT. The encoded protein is CSARQGRNEKLFF.

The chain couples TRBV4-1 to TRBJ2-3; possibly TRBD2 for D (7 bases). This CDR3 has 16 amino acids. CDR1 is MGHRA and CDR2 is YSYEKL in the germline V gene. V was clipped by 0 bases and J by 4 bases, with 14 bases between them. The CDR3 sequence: CASSQEKGGAADTQYF. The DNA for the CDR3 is TGCGCCAGCAGCCAAGAAAAGGGGGGGGCCGCAGATACGCAGTATTTT.

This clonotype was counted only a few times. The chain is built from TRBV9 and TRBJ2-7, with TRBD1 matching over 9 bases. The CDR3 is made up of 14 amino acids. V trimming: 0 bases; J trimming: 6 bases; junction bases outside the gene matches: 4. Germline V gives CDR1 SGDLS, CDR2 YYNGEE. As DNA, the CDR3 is TGTGCCAGCAGCGTAGGGCCGGACAGGGGCGAGCAGTACGTC. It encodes CASSVGPDRGEQYV.

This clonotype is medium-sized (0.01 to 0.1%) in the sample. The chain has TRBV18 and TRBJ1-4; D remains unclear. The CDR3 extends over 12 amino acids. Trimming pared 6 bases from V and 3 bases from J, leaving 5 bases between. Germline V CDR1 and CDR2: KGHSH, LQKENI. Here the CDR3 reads CASSTANEKLFF. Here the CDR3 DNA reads TGTGCCAGCTCGACGGCTAATGAAAAACTGTTTTTT.

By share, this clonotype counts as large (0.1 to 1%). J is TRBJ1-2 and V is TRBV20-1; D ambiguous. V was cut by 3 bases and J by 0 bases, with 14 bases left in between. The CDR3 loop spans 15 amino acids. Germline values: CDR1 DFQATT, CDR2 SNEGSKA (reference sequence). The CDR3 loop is CSARDQVKANYGYTF. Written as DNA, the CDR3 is TGCAGTGCTAGGGATCAAGTCAAAGCTAACTATGGCTACACCTTC.